This T cell receptor (beta chain) was identified in a study of shared clonotypes between healthy human individuals. Notes on the study in general: Against clonotypes common to all four donors, non-shared ones had lower generation probabilities. Incompleteness in sorted-subset sequencing, despite large depth, was shown by rarefaction.

The CDR3 runs 15 residues. The donors were all Caucasian adults (living in Nashville, Tennessee). Naive CD4+ cells were CD45RA-selected; the remaining cells were memory. Remarks on this clone: The antigen is unknown.

Profiling relied on immunoSEQ multiplex PCR, and the TCRdb table lists in-frame clones only, not all of them. Of some 2.1 million clones listed, 85% to 95% are singletons. The clonotype was recovered from a man between 18 and 35 years old in good health. The rearrangement joins TRBV21-1 to TRBJ2-7; the table's D call of TRBD2 was not tested on the DNA. TRBV21-1 is listed as a pseudogene. The material sequenced was naive CD4+ T cells sorted from blood. Subset here: CD45RA+ positively selected. CDR3 sequence (DNA): TGTGCCAGCAGCCCACCCGGGACTAGCGCCTACGAGCAGTACTTC. Its translation is CASSPPGTSAYEQYF.